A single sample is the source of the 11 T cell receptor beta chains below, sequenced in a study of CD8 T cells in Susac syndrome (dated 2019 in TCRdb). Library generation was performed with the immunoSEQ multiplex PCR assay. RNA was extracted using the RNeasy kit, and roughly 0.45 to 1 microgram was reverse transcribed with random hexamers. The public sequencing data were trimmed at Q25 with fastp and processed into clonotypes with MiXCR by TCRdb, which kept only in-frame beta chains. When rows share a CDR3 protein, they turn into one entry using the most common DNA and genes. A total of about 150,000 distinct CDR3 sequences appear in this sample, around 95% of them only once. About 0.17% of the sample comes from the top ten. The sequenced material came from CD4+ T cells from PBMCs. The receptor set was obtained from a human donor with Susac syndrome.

CDR3 in DNA: TGTGCCACCAGCAGAGCGGTCAGGAACACAGATACGCAGTATTTT. Protein product: CATSRAVRNTDTQYF. This rearrangement joins TRBV15 to TRBJ2-3; D is unresolved. The CDR3 consists of 15 residues. Per the germline V gene, CDR1 is LNHNV and CDR2 is YYDKDF (reference sequence). V was clipped by 1 base and J by 2 bases, with 10 bases between them.

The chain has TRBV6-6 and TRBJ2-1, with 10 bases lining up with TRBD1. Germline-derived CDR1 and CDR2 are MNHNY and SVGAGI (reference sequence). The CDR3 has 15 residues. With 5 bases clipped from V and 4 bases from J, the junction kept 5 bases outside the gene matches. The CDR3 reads CASSSRDRGYNEQFF. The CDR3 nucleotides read TGTGCCAGCAGTAGCCGGGACAGGGGATACAATGAGCAGTTCTTC.

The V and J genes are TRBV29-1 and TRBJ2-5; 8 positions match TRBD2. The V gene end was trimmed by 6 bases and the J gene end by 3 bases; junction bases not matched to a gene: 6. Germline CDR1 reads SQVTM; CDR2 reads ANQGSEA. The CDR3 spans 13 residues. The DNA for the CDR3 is TGCAGCGTACCGGGACTAGGGGAAGAGACCCAGTACTTC. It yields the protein CSVPGLGEETQYF.

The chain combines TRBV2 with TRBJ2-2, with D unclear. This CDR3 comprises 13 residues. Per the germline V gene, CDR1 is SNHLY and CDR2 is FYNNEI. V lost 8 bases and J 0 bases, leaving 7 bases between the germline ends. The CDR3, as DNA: TGTGCCAGCGACTGGTCGAACACCGGGGAGCTGTTTTTT. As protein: CASDWSNTGELFF.

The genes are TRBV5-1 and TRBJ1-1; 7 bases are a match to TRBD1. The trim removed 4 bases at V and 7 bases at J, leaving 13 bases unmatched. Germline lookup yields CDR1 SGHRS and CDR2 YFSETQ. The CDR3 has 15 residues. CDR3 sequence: CASSEDPGRGLEAFF. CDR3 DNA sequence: TGCGCCAGCAGCGAGGACCCCGGGAGGGGGCTTGAAGCTTTCTTT. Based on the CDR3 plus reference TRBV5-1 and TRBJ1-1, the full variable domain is KAGVTQTPRYLIKTRGQQVTLSCSPISGHRSVSWYQQTPGQGLQFLFEYFSETQRNKGNFPGRFSGRQFSNSRSEMNVSTLELGDSALYLCASSEDPGRGLEAFFGQGTRLTVV.

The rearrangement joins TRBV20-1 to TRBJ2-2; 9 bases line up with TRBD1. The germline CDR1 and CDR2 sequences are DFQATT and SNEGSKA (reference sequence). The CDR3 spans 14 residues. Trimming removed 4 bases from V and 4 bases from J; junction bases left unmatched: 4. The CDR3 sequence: CSATGQGPTGELFF. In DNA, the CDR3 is TGCAGTGCTACCGGACAGGGGCCCACCGGGGAGCTGTTTTTT.

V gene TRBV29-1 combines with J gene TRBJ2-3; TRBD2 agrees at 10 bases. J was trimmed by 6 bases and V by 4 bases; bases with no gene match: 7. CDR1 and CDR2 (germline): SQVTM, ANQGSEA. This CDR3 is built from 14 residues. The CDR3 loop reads CSVAPSGGPDTQYF. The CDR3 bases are TGCAGCGTTGCGCCTAGCGGGGGTCCCGATACGCAGTATTTT.

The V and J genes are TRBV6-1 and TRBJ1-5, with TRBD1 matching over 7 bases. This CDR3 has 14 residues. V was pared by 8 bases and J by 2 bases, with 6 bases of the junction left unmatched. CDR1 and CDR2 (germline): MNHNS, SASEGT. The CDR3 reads CASLRGQRNQPQHF. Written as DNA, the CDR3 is TGTGCCAGCCTCAGGGGACAGCGCAATCAGCCCCAGCATTTT.

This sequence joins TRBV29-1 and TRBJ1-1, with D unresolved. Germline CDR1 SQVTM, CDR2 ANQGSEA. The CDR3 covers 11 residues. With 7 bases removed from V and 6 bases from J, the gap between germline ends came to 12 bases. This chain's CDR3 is CSGVIGSEAFF. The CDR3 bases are TGCAGCGGGGTCATTGGATCTGAAGCTTTCTTT.

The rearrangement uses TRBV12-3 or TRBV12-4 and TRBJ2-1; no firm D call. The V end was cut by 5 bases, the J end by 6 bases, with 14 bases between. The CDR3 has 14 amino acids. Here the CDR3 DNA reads TGTGCCAGCAGTCCGGGTGTCCCATCCAATGAGCAGTTCTTC. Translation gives CASSPGVPSNEQFF.

The CDR3 DNA sequence: TGTGCCAGCAGTTTGGAATTAGGAGGGCCCCAGCATTTT. Its translation: CASSLELGGPQHF. This chain links TRBV2 with TRBJ1-5; D gene uncertain. From germline, CDR1 is SNHLY and CDR2 FYNNEI. The CDR3 is 13 amino acids. The V end lost 5 bases, the J end lost 9 bases, and 14 bases lay between the germline ends.